The present T cell receptor (beta chain) was sequenced within a study of Ad26.COV2.S vaccination and SARS-CoV-2 variants. Background on the study: Dosing was one shot or two shots 56 days apart. The study's findings and limits: The breadth of spike-specific CD8+ and CD4+ T cell responses after vaccination was reportedly substantial. Vaccine recipients had higher spike-specific TCR breadth than placebo recipients.

Profiled with immunoSEQ multiplex PCR; TCRdb holds only in-frame clones, not every one. Among approximately 280,000 clones listed, around 87% were seen once. Concerning this clone itself: No antigen is known for it.

The treatment was: over 15 received Ad26.COV2.S at low or high dose, single or two shots; roughly five received placebo; per-sample allocation not given. Day 63 following the first vaccine or placebo injection was when the samples were taken. The CDR3 runs 11 residues. V lost 7 bases to trimming and J lost 3 bases; unmatched junction nucleotides: 3. Germline V lookup: CDR1 DFQATT, CDR2 SNEGSKA (reference sequence). The J gene is TRBJ2-7, the V gene TRBV20-1, with TRBD1 identical over 7 bases. This receptor was identified in a person aged 18-60 years who received the Ad26.COV2.S COVID-19 vaccine or a placebo. The sample consisted of peripheral blood, taken in a trial of Ad26.COV2.S vaccine versus placebo. CDR3 bases: TGCAGTGTGGGACAGAGCTACGAGCAGTACTTC. This sequence encodes CSVGQSYEQYF.